The 10 T cell receptor beta chains below all came from one sample that was sequenced in a study of graft-versus-host responses after intestinal transplantation. The antigens of these receptors remain unknown. Data came from immunoSEQ multiplex PCR; TCRdb stores just in-frame clones and leaves some out. The sample yields about 85,000 clones, 80% to 95% seen once. The specimen was unstimulated CD8+ T cells sorted from spleen or lymph node cells, collected before transplant. The receptor set was obtained from a human donor who was the organ donor for an intestinal transplant.

This chain links TRBV2 with TRBJ2-7; no reliable D call. V was cut by 3 bases and J by 2 bases, with 17 bases left in between. The germline gives CDR1 SNHLY, CDR2 FYNNEI. The CDR3 spans 16 residues. The CDR3 bases are TGTGCCAGCAGTGACTTGAACTCTCCTTCCCCCTACGAGCAGTACTTC. Translating it yields CASSDLNSPSPYEQYF.

This chain connects TRBV6-5 to TRBJ1-2; D gene ambiguous. The CDR3 extends over 14 amino acids. Trimming left V 4 bases short and J 3 bases short, with 12 bases between. CDR1 is MNHEY, CDR2 SVGAGI, per germline. The CDR3 region is CASSSKHGHYGYTF. Written as DNA, the CDR3 is TGTGCCAGCAGTTCAAAACATGGGCACTATGGCTACACCTTC.

The chain employs TRBV30 and TRBJ2-1; D may correspond to TRBD1 or TRBD2 (5 bases each). The CDR3 length is 14 residues. Looked up from germline, CDR1 is GTSNPN and CDR2 is SVGIG (reference sequence). The CDR3 here is CAAGGTGTYNEQFF. The CDR3 nucleotides read TGTGCGGCGGGTGGGACGGGTACCTACAATGAGCAGTTCTTC.

J is TRBJ1-5 and V is TRBV19; D is uncertain. V was clipped by 0 bases and J by 7 bases, with 13 bases between them. Per germline, CDR1 LNHDA and CDR2 SQIVND (reference sequence). This CDR3 has 15 amino acids. The CDR3 spells CASSIDSGLRQPQHF. DNA of the CDR3: TGTGCCAGTAGTATAGATTCGGGTTTGAGGCAGCCCCAGCATTTT.

V and J are TRBV30 and TRBJ2-2; D unclear. CDR1 GTSNPN and CDR2 SVGIG come from the germline V gene (reference sequence). CDR3 length equals 14 residues. V was pared by 3 bases and J by 10 bases, with 18 bases between. As DNA, the CDR3 is TGTGCCTGGAGCGAAAACCCTCTAGTTCCGGAGCTGTTTTTT. It yields the protein CAWSENPLVPELFF.

The chain uses TRBV4-1 and TRBJ2-1; TRBD2 is a possible D gene (6 bases). This CDR3 is 14 amino acids long. V was trimmed by 4 bases and J by 6 bases, leaving 13 bases between them. Germline lookup yields CDR1 MGHRA and CDR2 YSYEKL. The CDR3 loop is CASSPRDFFNEQFF. The CDR3, as DNA: TGCGCCAGCAGCCCCCGGGACTTCTTCAATGAGCAGTTCTTC.

This clone came up once. This sequence joins TRBV5-6 and TRBJ2-7; D remains ambiguous. The CDR3 contains 11 residues. V was shortened by 4 bases and J by 5 bases, with 7 bases between the two germline ends. CDR1 and CDR2 (germline): SGHDT, YYEEEE. This CDR3 is CASSDTHEQYF. Here the CDR3 DNA reads TGTGCCAGCAGCGACACCCACGAGCAGTACTTC.

The chain employs TRBV18 and TRBJ2-1, with 14 bases matching TRBD2. The CDR3 spans 18 residues. V lost 6 bases, J lost 4 bases, and 11 bases stayed unmatched. CDR1 and CDR2 from the germline V gene are KGHSH and LQKENI. CDR3 coding DNA: TGTGCCAGCTCCCCGGGACTAGCGGGGGATTACACGTACAATGAGCAGTTCTTC. Its translation is CASSPGLAGDYTYNEQFF.

V is TRBV7-6 and J is TRBJ2-1, with 12 bases identical to TRBD2. V dropped 4 bases and J dropped 7; count of bases not matched to a gene: 5. The CDR3 has 15 residues. The germline V gene encodes CDR1 SGHVS and CDR2 FNYEAQ. In DNA, the CDR3 is TGTGCCAGCAGCTACCTAGCGGGGGGGCTAAATGAGCAGTTCTTC. Its protein product is CASSYLAGGLNEQFF.

The J gene is TRBJ2-5, the V gene TRBV11-2, with 8 bases aligning to TRBD1. The V segment lost 2 bases and the J segment 5 bases; nucleotides outside the gene matches: 10. Germline V gene sequence: CDR1 SGHAT, CDR2 FQNNGV. The CDR3 contains 16 residues. This CDR3 is CASSLIGQGAGETQYF. The DNA for the CDR3 is TGTGCCAGCAGCTTAATTGGGCAGGGGGCGGGTGAGACCCAGTACTTC. The variable domain in full, with the rest retrieved from reference TRBV11-2 and TRBJ2-5, is EAGVAQSPRYKIIEKRQSVAFWCNPISGHATLYWYQQILGQGPKLLIQFQNNGVVDDSQLPKDRFSAERLKGVDSTLKIQPAKLEDSAVYLCASSLIGQGAGETQYFGPGTRLLVL.